This TCR beta chain came from a study of T cells in Graves' hyperthyroidism and ophthalmopathy. Ten or more counts support this clonotype. Ophthalmopathy in the patients scored at least 3 on Clinical Activity Score and at least 4 on NOSPECS grade, lasting under 3 months. Amplified TCR beta CDR3 regions derived from RNA transcripts. The TCR CDR3 first-round RT-PCR relied on the HTBI primer set. TCRdb re-called the multiplex PCR reads with MiXCR, one entry per CDR3 protein. The repertoire holds hundreds of thousands of distinct CDR3 sequences, about 14% seen once, with around 12% in the top ten. V was clipped by 5 bases and J by 1 base, with 11 bases between them. The CDR3 is 14 residues long. Germline lookup yields CDR1 MNHNS and CDR2 SASEGT.

This chain joins TRBV6-1 and TRBJ1-1; D is uncertain. The clonotype was recovered from a woman in her forties or fifties with Graves' ophthalmopathy. Material: blood. DNA for the CDR3: TGTGCCAGCAGTTATGCGCATCCGAACACTGAAGCTTTCTTT. It yields the protein CASSYAHPNTEAFF.